One sample yielded the 27 T cell receptor beta chains listed below, sequenced in a study of cytomegalovirus exposure and HLA in healthy donors. Use of 60 Vbeta and 13 Jbeta primers characterized the PCR. Profiled with immunoSEQ multiplex PCR; TCRdb holds only in-frame clones, not every one. The table shows some 190,000 clones, with roughly 77% occurring only once. The sample consisted of PBMCs. These receptor sequences come from a woman in her forties or fifties in good health and CMV-seronegative.

The gene calls are TRBV9 and TRBJ2-5; 10 bases fit TRBD2. V trimming: 0 bases; J trimming: 1 base; junction bases outside the gene matches: 6. The CDR3 length is 17 residues. Germline CDR1 reads SGDLS; CDR2 reads YYNGEE. CDR3 residues: CASSVVASGGLQETQYF. The CDR3 bases are TGTGCCAGCAGCGTAGTGGCTAGCGGGGGCCTCCAAGAGACCCAGTACTTC.

The chain combines TRBV6-1 with TRBJ2-1, with 8 bases matching TRBD2. The CDR3 loop spans 15 amino acids. Germline CDR1 reads MNHNS; CDR2 reads SASEGT. The trim removed 6 bases at V and 8 bases at J, leaving 12 bases unmatched. The CDR3 region has the DNA TGTGCCAGCAGAACAGCGGGGGTCGTCGCCGATGAGCAGTTCTTC. Amino acid sequence: CASRTAGVVADEQFF.

This clone was detected a few times. The chain recombines TRBV6-6 with TRBJ1-1; the match to TRBD1 covers 8 bases. J lost 4 bases, V lost 5 bases, and 3 bases had no gene match. CDR3 size: 13 residues. Germline CDR1 reads MNHNY; CDR2 reads SVGAGI (reference sequence). The CDR3 loop is CASSPRGLTEAFF. CDR3 nucleotides: TGTGCCAGCAGTCCCAGGGGGCTCACTGAAGCTTTCTTT.

The rearrangement joins TRBV23-1 to TRBJ2-3; 10 bases map to TRBD2. TRBV23-1 belongs to the ORF category, with a function that is uncertain. V lost 0 bases, J lost 4 bases, and 4 bases stayed unmatched. The CDR3 runs to 16 residues. The CDR3 DNA reads as TGCGCCAGCAGTCAATCCGGGACTAGCGCATCAGATACGCAGTATTTT. Protein product: CASSQSGTSASDTQYF.

The chain joins TRBV11-2 to TRBJ2-3, with 7 bases lining up with TRBD1. The CDR3 consists of 15 residues. With 5 bases clipped from V and 2 bases from J, the junction kept 7 bases outside the gene matches. CDR1 and CDR2 from the germline V gene are SGHAT and FQNNGV. This CDR3 is CASSRPGTATDTQYF. CDR3 bases: TGTGCCAGCAGCAGACCCGGGACAGCCACAGATACGCAGTATTTT.

The chain couples TRBV5-1 to TRBJ2-1, with D perhaps matching TRBD2 (5 bases). CDR1 and CDR2 (germline): SGHRS, YFSETQ. V was clipped by 0 bases and J by 8 bases, with 15 bases between them. The CDR3 spans 15 residues. The CDR3 region is CASSLAGVGEHEQFF. The DNA of the CDR3 is TGCGCCAGCAGCTTGGCCGGGGTCGGAGAGCATGAGCAGTTCTTC. Based on the CDR3 plus reference TRBV5-1 and TRBJ2-1, the full variable domain is KAGVTQTPRYLIKTRGQQVTLSCSPISGHRSVSWYQQTPGQGLQFLFEYFSETQRNKGNFPGRFSGRQFSNSRSEMNVSTLELGDSALYLCASSLAGVGEHEQFFGPGTRLTVL.

The chain links TRBV6-6 to TRBJ2-7; D remains ambiguous. V was clipped by 4 bases and J by 2 bases, with 6 bases between them. The germline gives CDR1 MNHNY, CDR2 SVGAGI (reference sequence). The CDR3 is 12 amino acids. CDR3 in amino acids: CASSSTPYEQYF. The CDR3 DNA follows: TGTGCCAGCAGTTCGACACCCTACGAGCAGTACTTC.

V usage is TRBV15 and J usage is TRBJ1-1; 7 nucleotides align to TRBD1. The ends lost 2 bases at V and 6 bases at J; junction bases unmatched: 9. Looked up from germline, CDR1 is LNHNV and CDR2 is YYDKDF (reference sequence). The CDR3 is made up of 15 amino acids. CDR3 sequence (DNA): TGTGCCACCAGCAGATCAACAGGGGCCGGGGCTGAAGCTTTCTTT. As protein: CATSRSTGAGAEAFF.

The chain uses TRBV27 and TRBJ2-3; D unresolved. Germline loops: CDR1 MNHEY, CDR2 SMNVEV (reference sequence). Trimming pared 8 bases from V and 0 bases from J, leaving 15 bases between. The CDR3 length is 15 residues. CDR3 DNA: TGTGCCAGCTCTTTCTCCGCGGCTAGCACAGATACGCAGTATTTT. As protein: CASSFSAASTDTQYF.

The genes are TRBV11-2 and TRBJ1-1, with D maybe TRBD1 (5 bases). CDR3 length equals 15 residues. Trimming removed 1 base at V and 6 bases at J, with 15 bases between. Germline V CDR1 and CDR2: SGHAT, FQNNGV. CDR3 in DNA: TGTGCCAGCAGCTTAGTCAGGGTCACCCGGGCTGAAGCTTTCTTT. It is translated as CASSLVRVTRAEAFF. The entire variable domain, with the rest obtained from reference TRBV11-2 and TRBJ1-1, is as follows: EAGVAQSPRYKIIEKRQSVAFWCNPISGHATLYWYQQILGQGPKLLIQFQNNGVVDDSQLPKDRFSAERLKGVDSTLKIQPAKLEDSAVYLCASSLVRVTRAEAFFGQGTRLTVV.

V gene TRBV19 combines with J gene TRBJ1-1; D perhaps matches TRBD1 (6 bases). Trimming shortened V by 9 bases and J by 3 bases, and 17 bases separated the two germline ends. The CDR3 covers 14 residues. The V gene's germline CDR1 is LNHDA and CDR2 SQIVND (reference sequence). The CDR3 loop reads CARKKQGRDTEAFF. Written as DNA, the CDR3 is TGTGCCAGGAAGAAACAGGGAAGAGACACTGAAGCTTTCTTT.

The gene calls are TRBV9 and TRBJ1-2; 8 positions match TRBD1. After removal of 4 bases from V and 4 bases from J, the junction contained 9 bases not matched to a gene. There are 15 residues in the CDR3. Germline V gives CDR1 SGDLS, CDR2 YYNGEE. CDR3 DNA: TGTGCCAGCAGCCCCGCCCCGGGACAGGCCTATGGCTACACCTTC. The encoded protein is CASSPAPGQAYGYTF.

CDR3 protein: CASSNNRGLFTDTQYF. CDR3 DNA sequence: TGTGCCAGCAGTAACAACAGGGGTTTATTCACAGATACGCAGTATTTT. This chain connects TRBV27 to TRBJ2-3, with TRBD1 identical over 7 bases. Trimming removed 5 bases from V and 2 bases from J; junction bases left unmatched: 10. Germline assignment: CDR1 MNHEY and CDR2 SMNVEV (reference sequence). This CDR3 contains 16 residues.

J is TRBJ2-4 and V is TRBV19, with a tentative D call TRBD1 (5 bases). Germline V gives CDR1 LNHDA, CDR2 SQIVND (reference sequence). The V end was cut by 2 bases, the J end by 6 bases, with 8 bases between. The CDR3 contains 13 residues. In DNA, the CDR3 is TGTGCCAGTAGTATAAGCCAGGGAAACATTCAGTACTTC. Amino acid sequence: CASSISQGNIQYF.

This clone came up once. The chain uses TRBV7-9 and TRBJ1-1; tentatively, D is TRBD1 (5 bases). V lost 4 bases and J 4 bases, leaving 16 bases between the germline ends. CDR1 is SEHNR and CDR2 is FQNEAQ in the germline V gene (reference sequence). The CDR3 consists of 15 residues. The CDR3 here is CASSSRGSTGTEAFF. The CDR3 nucleotides are TGTGCCAGCAGCTCGCGGGGCTCAACGGGCACTGAAGCTTTCTTT.

CDR3 sequence: CASSPLRHEQYF. The CDR3 DNA reads as TGTGCCAGCAGTCCTTTGAGGCACGAGCAGTACTTC. V is TRBV28 and J is TRBJ2-7; D is ambiguous. From germline, CDR1 is MDHEN and CDR2 SYDVKM. Trimming stripped 5 bases from V and 5 bases from J, with 10 bases between. This CDR3 spans 12 amino acids.

The V gene is TRBV7-9, the J gene TRBJ2-7; the match to TRBD1 covers 9 bases. The CDR3 is 17 residues long. Germline loops: CDR1 SEHNR, CDR2 FQNEAQ (reference sequence). V was clipped by 4 bases and J by 5 bases; unmatched bases: 15. The DNA of the CDR3 is TGTGCCAGCAGCTCCAACAGGGGGCACCTATCGAGTGACGAGCAGTACTTC. Translated: CASSSNRGHLSSDEQYF.

The CDR3 region is CASSLEFGYGYTF. The DNA for the CDR3 is TGTGCCAGCAGCTTAGAATTCGGTTATGGCTACACCTTC. This rearrangement joins TRBV7-2 to TRBJ1-2; D gene ambiguous. V lost 1 base and J lost 5, with 8 bases in between. The CDR3 is 13 residues long. CDR1 is SGHTA and CDR2 is FQGNSA in the germline V gene.

The V gene is TRBV5-4, the J gene TRBJ2-2; maybe TRBD1 (5 bases). The V gene's germline CDR1 is SGHNT and CDR2 YYREEE (reference sequence). The CDR3 spans 14 residues. The V end was cut by 2 bases, the J end by 7 bases, with 12 bases between. The CDR3 here is CASSFGRDSGELFF. In DNA form, the CDR3 reads TGTGCCAGCAGCTTTGGCAGGGATAGCGGGGAGCTGTTTTTT.

This clone was seen once. Here the CDR3 DNA reads TGTGCCAGCAGCCCCAGGGGTTTCTCCGGCTACACCTTC. This gives the protein CASSPRGFSGYTF. The gene calls are TRBV7-9 and TRBJ1-2; D possibly corresponds to TRBD1 (6 bases). V was pared by 5 bases and J by 8 bases, with 15 bases between. Germline values: CDR1 SEHNR, CDR2 FQNEAQ (reference sequence). The CDR3 runs 13 residues.

CDR3 nucleotide sequence: TGTGCCAGCAGCTTAGCGGAGGGCCCTTTCTATGGCTACACCTTC. This encodes CASSLAEGPFYGYTF. The chain employs TRBV7-2 and TRBJ1-2, with D unclear. This CDR3 is built from 15 residues. CDR1 is SGHTA and CDR2 is FQGNSA in the germline V gene. Trimming pared 0 bases from V and 4 bases from J, leaving 12 bases between.

V is TRBV7-6 and J is TRBJ1-5; D unclear. There are 14 residues in the CDR3. The V gene lost 4 bases and the J gene lost 1 base, with 8 bases spanning the gap. CDR1 SGHVS and CDR2 FNYEAQ come from the germline V gene. CDR3 sequence: CASSSGSSNQPQHF. CDR3 DNA sequence: TGTGCCAGCAGCTCGGGTAGCAGCAATCAGCCCCAGCATTTT. The variable domain in full, completed from reference TRBV7-6 and TRBJ1-5, reads GAGVSQSPRYKVTKRGQDVALRCDPISGHVSLYWYRQALGQGPEFLTYFNYEAQQDKSGLPNDRFSAERPEGSISTLTIQRTEQRDSAMYRCASSSGSSNQPQHFGDGTRLSIL.

The V and J genes are TRBV19 and TRBJ2-5; 8 bases line up with TRBD2. The CDR3 runs 12 residues. CDR1 LNHDA and CDR2 SQIVND come from the germline V gene (reference sequence). Losses at the gene ends were 7 bases for V and 4 bases for J; bases not matched to a gene: 2. The DNA for the CDR3 is TGTGCCAGTATCGGGAGGGGAGAGACCCAGTACTTC. Protein sequence: CASIGRGETQYF.

About this clone: Other DNA variants within this sample encode the same CDR3. DNA for the CDR3: TGCGCCAGCAGCTCCAACACGGGACTCATTCCCACCGGGGAGCTGTTTTTT. This sequence encodes CASSSNTGLIPTGELFF. V gene TRBV5-1 combines with J gene TRBJ2-2, with D possibly being TRBD2 (6 bases). The CDR3 has 17 residues. The V end lost 3 bases, the J end lost 4 bases, and 19 bases lay between the germline ends. Germline CDR1 SGHRS, CDR2 YFSETQ.

This clone appeared a few times. Other DNA sequences within the sample encode an identical CDR3. The chain uses TRBV5-8 and TRBJ2-6; D perhaps matches TRBD2 (5 bases). Per germline, CDR1 SGHTS and CDR2 YDEGEE. V shed 2 bases and J shed 3 bases, with 6 bases lying between them. This CDR3 region has 14 residues. The CDR3 nucleotides are TGTGCCAGCAGCTTACGGGGTGGGGCCAACGTCCTGACTTTC. This codes for CASSLRGGANVLTF.

The V and J genes are TRBV27 and TRBJ2-3; perhaps TRBD2 as D (6 bases). The CDR3 runs to 16 residues. Trimming removed 6 bases from V and 3 bases from J, with 19 bases in between. Germline V gives CDR1 MNHEY, CDR2 SMNVEV (reference sequence). The CDR3 loop is CASRAAGRSRTDTQYF. CDR3 DNA sequence: TGTGCCAGCAGAGCCGCGGGACGGAGCAGAACAGATACGCAGTATTTT.

This clone has just one count. This chain uses TRBV7-2 with TRBJ2-1; 7 bases agree with TRBD1. The J segment lost 0 bases and the V segment lost 4 bases, leaving 3 bases of the junction unmatched. The CDR3 is 15 amino acids. From germline, CDR1 is SGHTA and CDR2 FQGNSA. The chain's CDR3 is CASSWDSSSYNEQFF. For the CDR3, the DNA is TGTGCCAGCAGCTGGGACAGCAGCTCCTACAATGAGCAGTTCTTC.